The subject of this entry is one T cell receptor (gamma chain). This is likely an artifact of a read error, given a far larger clone one base away. These data belong to a study of gamma-delta T cells after stem cell transplantation. The CDR3 extends over 15 amino acids. CDR1 and CDR2 (germline): GITISATS, ISYDGTV (reference sequence). The ends lost 3 bases at V and 6 bases at J; junction bases unmatched: 14. TCRdb ran CATT on the RT-PCR reads. This table holds some 400 gamma-chain clones, 45% to 55% found once. The TCR comes from a human donor. It is not recorded whose cells these are; they may come from a transplant donor. The sample comprised gamma-delta T cells. The J gene is TRGJ1 or TRGJ2, the V gene TRGV9. The J gene was missing in TCRdb and was found by matching the end of the DNA to germline. The CDR3 nucleotides are TGTGCCTTGTGGGAGACCCAAAGGGGGCGTTATAAGAAACTCTTT. Amino acid sequence: CALWETQRGRYKKLF.